Below, one T cell receptor beta chain is given with its context. Antigen: not known. The sample comes from a study of T-cell memory formation after mild COVID-19. Overall study context: Clusters were largely donor specific. Study-wide results and caveats: Contracting clones, day 15 to 85, had balanced CD4/CD8, and later expanders favored CD4+. CD4+ contracting clones were found mainly in CM and EM, and CD8+ ones in EMRA.

Germline CDR1 ENHRY, CDR2 SYGVKD. The germline V and J ends were trimmed by 2 bases and 1 base, with 6 bases remaining between them. The CDR3 runs to 14 residues. 5'RACE, which relied on constant-segment primers, yielded TCR alpha and TCR beta cDNA libraries carrying sample barcodes and UMIs. TCRdb analysed the 5' RACE reads with MiXCR anew, one entry per CDR3 protein. This sample has 200,000 to 300,000 distinct CDR3 sequences, with 15% found just once. The chain is built from TRBV10-3 and TRBJ1-5; D gene ambiguous. The sample consisted of PBMCs or a T cell subset sorted from them (not recorded which). The sequence was collected from an adult woman who had mild COVID-19 (a few samples of this study predate the infection). Cell type and time point are not known. The CDR3 sequence: CAISEGISNQPQHF. CDR3 in DNA: TGTGCCATCAGTGAGGGGATAAGCAATCAGCCCCAGCATTTT.